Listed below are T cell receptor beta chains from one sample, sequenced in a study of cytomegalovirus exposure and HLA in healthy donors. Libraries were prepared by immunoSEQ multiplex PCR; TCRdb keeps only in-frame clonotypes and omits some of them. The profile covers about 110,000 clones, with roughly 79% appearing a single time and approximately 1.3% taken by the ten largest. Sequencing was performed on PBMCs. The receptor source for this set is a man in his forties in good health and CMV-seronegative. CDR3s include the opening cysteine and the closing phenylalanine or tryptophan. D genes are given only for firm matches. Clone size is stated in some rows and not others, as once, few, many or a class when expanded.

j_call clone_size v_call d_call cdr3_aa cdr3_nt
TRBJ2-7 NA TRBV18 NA CASSPAIASEQYF TGTGCCAGCTCACCCGCAATAGCCTCCGAGCAGTACTTC
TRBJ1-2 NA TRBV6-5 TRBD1 CASSYSSRGVDGYTF TGTGCCAGCAGTTACTCGTCCAGGGGGGTCGATGGCTACACCTTC
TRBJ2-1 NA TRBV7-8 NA CASSSGTNYNEQFF TGTGCCAGCAGCTCCGGGACAAACTACAATGAGCAGTTCTTC
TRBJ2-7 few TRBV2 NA CASSTGLSYEQYF TGTGCCAGCAGTACAGGGCTCTCCTACGAGCAGTACTTC
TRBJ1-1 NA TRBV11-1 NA CASSPPRAEAFF TGTGCCAGCAGCCCCCCGAGGGCGGAAGCTTTCTTT
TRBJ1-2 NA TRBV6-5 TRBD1 CASKQGVTGYTF TGTGCCAGCAAACAGGGGGTTACGGGCTACACCTTC
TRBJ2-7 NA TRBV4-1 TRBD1 CASSQVPTGTYEQYF TGCGCCAGCAGCCAAGTACCGACAGGGACCTACGAGCAGTACTTC
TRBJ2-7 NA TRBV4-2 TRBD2 CASSQISWTSGTYEQYF TGTGCCAGCAGCCAAATAAGTTGGACTAGCGGTACCTACGAGCAGTACTTC
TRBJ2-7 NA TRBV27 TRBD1 CASSLSVEDREPYEQYF TGTGCCAGCAGTTTATCGGTAGAGGACAGGGAGCCCTACGAGCAGTACTTC
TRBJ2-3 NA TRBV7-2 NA CASSFFLEAQYF TGTGCCAGCAGCTTTTTTCTTGAGGCGCAGTATTTT
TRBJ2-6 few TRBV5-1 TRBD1 CASSNRQGPISGANVLTF TGCGCCAGCAGCAATCGACAGGGGCCGATCTCTGGGGCCAACGTCCTGACTTTC
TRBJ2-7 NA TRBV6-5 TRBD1 CASSYEVTGPYEQYF TGTGCCAGCAGTTACGAGGTGACAGGGCCCTACGAGCAGTACTTC
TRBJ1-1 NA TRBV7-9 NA CASSLRGNTEAFF TGTGCCAGCAGCTTACGGGGAAACACTGAAGCTTTCTTT
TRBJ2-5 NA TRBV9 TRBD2 CASSVALADTQETQYF TGTGCCAGCAGCGTAGCCCTAGCGGATACTCAAGAGACCCAGTACTTC
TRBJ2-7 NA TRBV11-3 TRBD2 CASSLNLRLAGNSYEQYF TGTGCCAGCAGCTTAAATCTACGACTAGCGGGGAACTCCTACGAGCAGTACTTC
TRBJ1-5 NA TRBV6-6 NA CASSSTVTHQPQHF TGTGCCAGCAGTTCGACAGTTACTCATCAGCCCCAGCATTTT
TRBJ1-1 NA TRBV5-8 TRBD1 CASSFYRGRGNTEAFF TGTGCCAGCAGCTTCTACAGGGGCCGGGGGAACACTGAAGCTTTCTTT
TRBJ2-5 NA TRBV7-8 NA CASSLGIFRGPQETQYF TGTGCCAGCAGCTTAGGGATATTTCGAGGGCCACAAGAGACCCAGTACTTC
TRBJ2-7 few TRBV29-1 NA CSVEGISYEQYF TGCAGCGTTGAGGGCATCTCCTACGAGCAGTACTTC
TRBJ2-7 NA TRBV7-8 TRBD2 CASSLALAGGKYEQYF TGTGCCAGCAGCTTAGCACTAGCGGGAGGTAAATACGAGCAGTACTTC
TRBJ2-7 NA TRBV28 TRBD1 CASSTPGQEPYEQYF TGTGCCAGCAGTACCCCGGGACAGGAGCCCTACGAGCAGTACTTC
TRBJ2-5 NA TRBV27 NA CASRGIQETQYF TGTGCCAGTAGGGGGATTCAAGAGACCCAGTACTTC
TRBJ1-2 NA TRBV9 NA CASSVGGRGYGYTF TGTGCCAGCAGCGTCGGGGGGCGAGGCTATGGCTACACCTTC
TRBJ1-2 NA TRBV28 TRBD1 CASRGPLDRGANGYTF TGTGCCAGCAGGGGCCCCCTGGACAGGGGTGCCAATGGCTACACCTTC
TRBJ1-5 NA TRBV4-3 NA CASSQDMSINQPQHF TGCGCCAGCAGCCAAGATATGAGTATCAATCAGCCCCAGCATTTT
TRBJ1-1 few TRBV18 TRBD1 CASSSGQSVNTEAFF TGTGCCAGCTCATCGGGACAGAGCGTCAACACTGAAGCTTTCTTT
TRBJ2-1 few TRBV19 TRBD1 CASNQDRQVRNEQFF TGTGCCAGTAACCAGGACAGGCAGGTTAGGAATGAGCAGTTCTTC
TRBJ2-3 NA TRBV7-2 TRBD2 CASSLTVSGGAKDTQYF TGTGCCAGCAGCTTAACGGTTAGCGGGGGGGCAAAAGATACGCAGTATTTT
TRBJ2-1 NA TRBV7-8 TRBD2 CASSFSGGAHNEQFF TGTGCCAGCAGCTTTAGCGGGGGGGCCCACAATGAGCAGTTCTTC
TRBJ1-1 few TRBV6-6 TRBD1 CASSLWTGQNTEAFF TGTGCCAGCAGTCTGTGGACAGGACAAAACACTGAAGCTTTCTTT
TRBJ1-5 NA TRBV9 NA CASSEGGTPSNQPQHF TGTGCCAGCAGCGAGGGCGGGACCCCCAGCAATCAGCCCCAGCATTTT
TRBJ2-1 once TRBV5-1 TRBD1 CASSVGQGRHNEQFF TGCGCCAGCAGCGTAGGACAGGGGAGGCACAATGAGCAGTTCTTC
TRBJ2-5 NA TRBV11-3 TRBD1 CASSPGTDLRGETQYF TGTGCCAGCAGCCCCGGGACAGACTTGCGTGGGGAGACCCAGTACTTC
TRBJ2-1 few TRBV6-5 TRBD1 CASSRGQAVEQFF TGTGCCAGCAGCCGAGGACAGGCGGTTGAGCAGTTCTTC
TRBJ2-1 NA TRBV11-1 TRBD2 CASASGGGGGDEQFF TGTGCCAGCGCTTCCGGGGGGGGAGGGGGTGATGAGCAGTTCTTC
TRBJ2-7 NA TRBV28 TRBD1 CASSSTPQGAGEQYF TGTGCCAGCAGTTCAACCCCACAGGGGGCTGGCGAGCAGTACTTC
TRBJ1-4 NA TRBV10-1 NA CASGSGDATNEKLFF TGCGCCAGCGGGTCAGGCGATGCAACTAATGAAAAACTGTTTTTT